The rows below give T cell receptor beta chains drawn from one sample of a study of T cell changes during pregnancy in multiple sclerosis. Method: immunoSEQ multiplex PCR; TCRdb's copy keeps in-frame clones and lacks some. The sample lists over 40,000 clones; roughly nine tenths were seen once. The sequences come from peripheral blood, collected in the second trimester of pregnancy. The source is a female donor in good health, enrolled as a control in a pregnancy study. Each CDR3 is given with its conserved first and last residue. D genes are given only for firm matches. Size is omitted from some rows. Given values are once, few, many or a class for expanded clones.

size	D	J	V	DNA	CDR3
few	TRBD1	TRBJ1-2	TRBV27	TGTGCCAGCAGTTTATTCCGAGGAGGGGGCGATGGCTACACCTTC	CASSLFRGGGDGYTF
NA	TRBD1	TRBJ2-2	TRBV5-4	TGTGCCAGCAGCCCCGGGACAGACGGCACCGGGGAGCTGTTTTTT	CASSPGTDGTGELFF
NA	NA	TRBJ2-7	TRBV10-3	TGTGCCATCAGTGAAGGGACAACATCCTACGAGCAGTACTTC	CAISEGTTSYEQYF
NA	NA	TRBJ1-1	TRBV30	TGTGCCTGGACCGCGGTTACTGAAGCTTTCTTT	CAWTAVTEAFF
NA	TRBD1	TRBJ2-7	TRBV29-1	TGCAGCGTTGGGGACAGGGGCTACTCCTACGAGCAGTACTTC	CSVGDRGYSYEQYF
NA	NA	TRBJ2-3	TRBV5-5	TGTGCCAGCAGCTTGTTTCGGGGGGCCACAGATACGCAGTATTTT	CASSLFRGATDTQYF
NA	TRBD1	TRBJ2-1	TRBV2	TGTGCCAGCAGCCAGGACAGGGGGCCCGATGAGCAGTTCTTC	CASSQDRGPDEQFF
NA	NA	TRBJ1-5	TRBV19	TGTGCCAGTACCGCCAGACAGGATAATCAGCCCCAGCATTTT	CASTARQDNQPQHF
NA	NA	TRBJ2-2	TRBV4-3	TGCGCCAGCAGCCAAGCACAATACGAGGTTGGGGAGCTGTTTTTT	CASSQAQYEVGELFF
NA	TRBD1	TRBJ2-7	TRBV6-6	TGTGCCAGCAGGAACCGGGACAGGGTAGGGCAGTACTTC	CASRNRDRVGQYF
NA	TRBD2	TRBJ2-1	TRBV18	TGTGCCAGCTCAGGGGGACTAGCGGGGAATGAGCAGTTCTTC	CASSGGLAGNEQFF
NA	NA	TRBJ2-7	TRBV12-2	TGTGCAAGTCGCTTAGCCCACCGGGGGACAGTAGACGAGCAGTACTTC	CASRLAHRGTVDEQYF
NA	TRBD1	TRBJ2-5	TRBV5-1	TGCGCCAGCAGCTTGGCGGTGACAGGGGGAGGAGAGACCCAGTACTTC	CASSLAVTGGGETQYF
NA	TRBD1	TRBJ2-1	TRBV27	TGTGCCAGCAGTTTCGAGGAACCGGGACAGGGCTACAATGAGCAGTTCTTC	CASSFEEPGQGYNEQFF
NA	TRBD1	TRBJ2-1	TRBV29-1	TGCAGCGTCACCGGACAGGGTGGGAATGAGCAGTTCTTC	CSVTGQGGNEQFF
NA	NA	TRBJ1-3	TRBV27	TGTGCCAGCAGTTATCGACAGGGAAACACCATATATTTT	CASSYRQGNTIYF
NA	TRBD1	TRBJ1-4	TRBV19	TGTGCCAGTAGTAGGGGACAGGGCACTAATGAAAAACTGTTTTTT	CASSRGQGTNEKLFF
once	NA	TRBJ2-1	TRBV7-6	TGTGCCAGCAGCTTATCTAGTTTTCGCGCGGCAGGGGTCGGCAATGAGCAGTTCTTC	CASSLSSFRAAGVGNEQFF
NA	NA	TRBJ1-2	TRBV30	TGTGCCTGGCAGAAAGGCAGGAACTCCTATGGCTACACCTTC	CAWQKGRNSYGYTF
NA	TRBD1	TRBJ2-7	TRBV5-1	TGCGCCAGCAGCCCGGACAGGATCTCCTACGAGCAGTACTTC	CASSPDRISYEQYF
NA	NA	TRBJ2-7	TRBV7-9	TGTGCCAGCAGCTTGGGGGACATTCCCTACGAGCAGTACTTC	CASSLGDIPYEQYF
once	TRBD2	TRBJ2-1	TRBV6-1	TGTGCCAGCAGTGAAGAATTTGGGACTAGCGGGGCCTACAATGAGCAGTTCTTC	CASSEEFGTSGAYNEQFF
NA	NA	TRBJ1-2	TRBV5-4	TGTGCCAGCAGCTTGGCTGGTGCGGGTTCCTATGGCTACACCTTC	CASSLAGAGSYGYTF
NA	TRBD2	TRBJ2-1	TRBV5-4	TGTGCCAGCAGCGGGCAGACTAGCGGGGGATACAATGAGCAGTTCTTC	CASSGQTSGGYNEQFF
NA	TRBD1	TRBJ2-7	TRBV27	TGTGCCAGCAGTTTAATCCCGCCGGGACAGGGATACTACGAGCAGTACTTC	CASSLIPPGQGYYEQYF
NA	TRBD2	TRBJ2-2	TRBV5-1	TGCGCCAGCTCCCAGGCGGGAGGTAACACCGGGGAGCTGTTTTTT	CASSQAGGNTGELFF
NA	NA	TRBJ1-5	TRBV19	TGTGCCAGTGGGTCCTGGAGTTCGCAGGGTATGAGCAATCAGCCCCAGCATTTT	CASGSWSSQGMSNQPQHF
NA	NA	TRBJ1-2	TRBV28	TGTGCCAGCAGTTTTGGGGGGGGTAACTATGGCTACACCTTC	CASSFGGGNYGYTF
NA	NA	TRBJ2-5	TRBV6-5	TGTGCCAGCAGTTACTCAGGGGTCTCAGAGACCCAGTACTTC	CASSYSGVSETQYF
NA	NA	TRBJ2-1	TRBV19	TGTGCCAGTAGTACTTCTCGACTAGGGTCCTACAATGAGCAGTTCTTC	CASSTSRLGSYNEQFF
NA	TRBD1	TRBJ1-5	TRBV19	TGTGCCAGCCTATTTACAGGGGCAAATCAGCCCCAGCATTTT	CASLFTGANQPQHF
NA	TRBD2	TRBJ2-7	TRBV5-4	TGTGCCAGCAGACGGGAGGGGAACTACGAGCAGTACTTC	CASRREGNYEQYF
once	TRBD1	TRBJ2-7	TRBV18	TGTGCCAGCTCACCACCGGGACAGGGGGCCGGTGAGCAGTACTTC	CASSPPGQGAGEQYF
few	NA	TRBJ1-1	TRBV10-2	TGCGCCAGCAGTAGTCAGGAGAACACTGAAGCTTTCTTT	CASSSQENTEAFF
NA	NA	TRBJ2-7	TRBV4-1	TGCGCCAGCAGCCAAGAAGGAGGGACTTCCAGAGAGCAGTACTTC	CASSQEGGTSREQYF
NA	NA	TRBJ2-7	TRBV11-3	TGTGCCAGCAGCTTAGATTTGGGGGGAGACTACGAGCAGTACTTC	CASSLDLGGDYEQYF
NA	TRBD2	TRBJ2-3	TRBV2	TGTGCCAGCAGTGAAACTAGCGGACGCACAGATACGCAGTATTTT	CASSETSGRTDTQYF
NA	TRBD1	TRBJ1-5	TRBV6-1	TGTGCCAGCAGTGAAGCCGGGACAGGGAGGAATCAGCCCCAGCATTTT	CASSEAGTGRNQPQHF
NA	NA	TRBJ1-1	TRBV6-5	TGTGCCAGCAGTTACGTCCAGGGGATGAACACTGAAGCTTTCTTT	CASSYVQGMNTEAFF
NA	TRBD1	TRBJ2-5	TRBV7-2	TGTGCCAGCAGCTTCCGGGGACAGGGGGAGATAGAGACCCAGTACTTC	CASSFRGQGEIETQYF
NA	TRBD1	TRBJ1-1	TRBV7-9	TGTGCCAGCAGCTTAGGTGGGGGACAGAGGAACACTGAAGCTTTCTTT	CASSLGGGQRNTEAFF
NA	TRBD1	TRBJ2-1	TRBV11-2	TGTGCCAGCAACGGACAGGGCGCCTACAATGAGCAGTTCTTC	CASNGQGAYNEQFF
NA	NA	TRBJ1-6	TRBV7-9	TGTGCCAGCAGCGCGGACAGTTATAATTCACCCCTCCACTTT	CASSADSYNSPLHF
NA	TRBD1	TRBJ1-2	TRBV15	TGTGCCACCAGCACCAGGGGGGAGCCCCAGAACTATGGCTACACCTTC	CATSTRGEPQNYGYTF
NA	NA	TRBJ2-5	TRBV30	TGTGCCTGGAATAAAGGGACAATCCGAGAGACCCAGTACTTC	CAWNKGTIRETQYF
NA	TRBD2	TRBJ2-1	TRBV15	TGTGCCACCAGAGAGGGAAGCGGGGGGCGGGATGAGCAGTTCTTC	CATREGSGGRDEQFF